This entry lists 19 T cell receptor beta chains sequenced from one sample in a study of CD8 T cells in ankylosing spondylitis (dated by TCRdb to about 2017). Broad study findings and their caveats: A TCR beta motif made up of eight highly homologous amino acid variants appeared to be characteristic of blood from ankylosing spondylitis patients.

Library method: 5' RACE. The instrument was an Illumina HiSeq 2500. TCRdb passed the public sequencing reads through fastp at Q25 and MiXCR, retaining productive beta sequences. Every CDR3 protein is listed once, alongside the most common genes and DNA of its rows. The sample table lists a few hundred thousand distinct CDR3 sequences, 6.5% to 10% of them with a count of one. Of the sample, just over 14% is held by the ten largest clones. These TCRs are of unknown antigen specificity. The sample comprised blood, either unsorted or a sorted T cell fraction (not recorded which). These TCRs come from a male donor with ankylosing spondylitis.

This clonotype has just a few counts. The chain links TRBV12-3 or TRBV12-4 to TRBJ2-7; 10 bases are shared with TRBD2. V shed 2 bases, J shed 3 bases, and the junction held 4 bases outside the gene matches. The CDR3 length is 15 residues. CDR3 region: CASSLRVAGGYEQYF. The CDR3 coding sequence is TGTGCCAGCAGTTTAAGGGTAGCGGGGGGCTACGAGCAGTACTTC.

This clonotype was recorded at least ten times. The chain combines TRBV29-1 with TRBJ1-1; TRBD1 is a possible D gene (6 bases). The CDR3 is 14 residues long. V lost 3 bases and J 0 bases, leaving 11 bases between the germline ends. Germline CDR1 and CDR2: SQVTM and ANQGSEA. Written as DNA, the CDR3 is TGCAGCGTTGAGGACAGCGCTATGAACACTGAAGCTTTCTTT. It yields the protein CSVEDSAMNTEAFF.

In this sample, this clonotype turned up many times. This chain joins TRBV12-3 or TRBV12-4 and TRBJ1-6; D not certain. This CDR3 spans 13 amino acids. V shed 2 bases and J shed 7 bases, with 6 bases lying between them. CDR3 amino acids: CASSLSWNSPLHF. CDR3 DNA sequence: TGTGCCAGCAGTTTATCGTGGAATTCACCCCTCCACTTT.

The gene calls are TRBV6-5 and TRBJ2-7; the match to TRBD2 covers 8 bases. The J segment lost 9 bases and the V segment lost 2 bases, leaving 12 bases of the junction unmatched. The CDR3 covers 15 residues. Germline lookup yields CDR1 MNHEY and CDR2 SVGAGI. As DNA, the CDR3 is TGTGCCAGCAGTTACGCCCCCGGGACTAGTATTAGGCAGTACTTC. This encodes CASSYAPGTSIRQYF.

This clonotype was seen a few times. The chain joins TRBV19 to TRBJ2-7, with D tentatively TRBD1 (7 bases). V was pared by 4 bases and J by 3 bases, with 28 bases between. Germline V CDR1 and CDR2: LNHDA, SQIVND (reference sequence). This CDR3 region has 19 residues. CDR3 nucleotide sequence: TGTGCCAGTAGTAAATTCGGGCAGGGGGGCAGGTCGGAATTCTACGAGCAGTACTTC. Protein: CASSKFGQGGRSEFYEQYF.

The chain has TRBV12-3 or TRBV12-4 and TRBJ2-7, with 8 bases matching TRBD1. This CDR3 comprises 14 residues. J gave up 4 bases and V 6 bases, and 8 bases lay outside the gene matches. CDR3 bases: TGTGCCAGCAGCGTCCAGGGGGCGCTTTACGAGCAGTACTTC. It codes for CASSVQGALYEQYF.

There are many counts of this clonotype. This CDR3 is CSVEGPESTYNEQFF. CDR3 nucleotide sequence: TGCAGCGTTGAGGGACCCGAGAGTACCTACAATGAGCAGTTCTTC. The chain is built from TRBV29-1 and TRBJ2-1; possibly TRBD1 or TRBD2 for D (5 bases each). CDR1 is SQVTM and CDR2 is ANQGSEA in the germline V gene. This CDR3 region has 15 residues. Trimming cost V 3 bases and J 2 bases, with 14 bases left between them.

The chain couples TRBV20-1 to TRBJ2-1; the match to TRBD2 covers 8 bases. CDR3 length equals 17 residues. CDR1 is DFQATT, CDR2 SNEGSKA, per germline (reference sequence). With 3 bases clipped from V and 5 bases from J, the junction kept 15 bases outside the gene matches. The CDR3 DNA reads as TGCAGTGCTAGTTTCGCCGCCTGGCTAGCGGGTAACAATGAGCAGTTCTTC. Its protein product is CSASFAAWLAGNNEQFF.

This clonotype was detected many times. A read error may produce the germline difference seen at one junction end. The chain employs TRBV6-2 or TRBV6-3 and TRBJ2-7; D not certain. The CDR3 loop spans 11 amino acids. The germline V gene encodes CDR1 MNHEY and CDR2 SVGEGT. CDR3 DNA sequence: TGTGCCAGCAGATACTTCTACGAGCAGTACTTC. This encodes CASRYFYEQYF.

This clonotype was counted at least ten times. The CDR3 spells CASSPGQSNYNEQFF. The DNA of the CDR3 is TGCGCCAGCAGCCCGGGACAAAGTAACTACAATGAGCAGTTCTTC. The chain has TRBV5-1 and TRBJ2-1, with D possibly TRBD1 on 6 matching bases. The CDR3 loop spans 15 amino acids. The germline V gene encodes CDR1 SGHRS and CDR2 YFSETQ. Trimming pared 4 bases from V and 3 bases from J, leaving 14 bases between.

This rearrangement joins TRBV5-6 to TRBJ2-5, with D possibly being TRBD1 (6 bases). The CDR3 runs to 13 residues. Trimming shortened V by 4 bases and J by 1 base, and 8 bases separated the two germline ends. CDR1 is SGHDT and CDR2 is YYEEEE in the germline V gene. The CDR3 bases are TGTGCCAGCAGCCCGACAGGCCAAGAGACCCAGTACTTC. Amino acids: CASSPTGQETQYF.

This clonotype was detected only a few times. The gene calls are TRBV7-3 and TRBJ2-7, with D uncertain. The CDR3 has 12 amino acids. V was cut by 5 bases and J by 8 bases, with 13 bases left in between. The germline gives CDR1 SGHTA, CDR2 FQGTGA. The DNA of the CDR3 is TGTGCCAGCAGCCCGTTGAACGGGCAGCAGTACTTC. Its translation is CASSPLNGQQYF.

This clonotype was detected many times. V and J are TRBV12-3 or TRBV12-4 and TRBJ2-5, with D possibly TRBD1 on 6 matching bases. V gave up 6 bases and J gave up 1 base, with 12 bases separating them. The CDR3 loop spans 14 amino acids. The DNA of the CDR3 is TGTGCCAGCAGACTGACAGGACCCCAAGAGACCCAGTACTTC. Its translation: CASRLTGPQETQYF.

In this sample, this clonotype turned up a few times. J is TRBJ2-3 and V is TRBV5-1; a weak D match, TRBD2 (6 bases). V lost 7 bases to trimming and J lost 2 bases, with 20 bases between them. This CDR3 contains 16 residues. Germline V gene sequence: CDR1 SGHRS, CDR2 YFSETQ. CDR3 coding DNA: TGCGCCAGCCAACCTCTAGAGGGAGGCGACACAGATACGCAGTATTTT. It specifies CASQPLEGGDTDTQYF. The full variable domain, completed using reference TRBV5-1 and TRBJ2-3, is KAGVTQTPRYLIKTRGQQVTLSCSPISGHRSVSWYQQTPGQGLQFLFEYFSETQRNKGNFPGRFSGRQFSNSRSEMNVSTLELGDSALYLCASQPLEGGDTDTQYFGPGTRLTVL.

This clonotype was observed a handful of times. The chain recombines TRBV7-9 with TRBJ2-3; 8 bases fit TRBD1. The junction had 5 bases not matched to a gene; V was cut back by 8 bases and J by 1 base. CDR3 length: 14 amino acids. Germline assignment: CDR1 SEHNR and CDR2 FQNEAQ (reference sequence). The CDR3 nucleotides are TGTGCCAGCGCCACAGGGGGTGGCACAGATACGCAGTATTTT. It translates to CASATGGGTDTQYF.

This clonotype has only a few counts. The chain employs TRBV12-3 or TRBV12-4 and TRBJ1-3; D is ambiguous. The CDR3 has 12 amino acids. V was shortened by 7 bases and J by 0 bases, with 4 bases between the two germline ends. DNA for the CDR3: TGTGCCAGCACCCCCTCTGGAAACACCATATATTTT. Its protein is CASTPSGNTIYF.

To note about this clonotype: The junction does not match germline at one end; this may be a read error. The chain combines TRBV7-7 with TRBJ2-7, with 8 nucleotides matching TRBD1. The length of the CDR3 is 14 residues. The germline gives CDR1 SSHAT, CDR2 FNYEAQ (reference sequence). CDR3 DNA: TGTGCTAGCAGCCCCGGGACAGGATCCGGGGAGCAGTACTTC. Translating gives CASSPGTGSGEQYF. The full variable domain, with the rest looked up from reference TRBV7-7 and TRBJ2-7, is GAGVSQSPRYKVTKRGQDVTLRCDPISSHATLYWYQQALGQGPEFLTYFNYEAQPDKSGLPSDRFSAERPEGSISTLTIQRTEQRDSAMYRCASSPGTGSGEQYFGPGTRLTVT.

This clonotype was seen many times. The rearrangement joins TRBV18 to TRBJ2-5; no clear D. V was shortened by 3 bases and J by 5 bases, with 7 bases between the two germline ends. Germline V gene sequence: CDR1 KGHSH, CDR2 LQKENI. The CDR3 is 12 amino acids. Written as DNA, the CDR3 is TGTGCCAGCTCACCCGTCGGGGAGACCCAGTACTTC. It translates to CASSPVGETQYF.

This clonotype was detected ten times or more. The V and J genes are TRBV12-3 or TRBV12-4 and TRBJ2-1; 12 nucleotides agree with TRBD2. The CDR3 is 16 residues long. J was trimmed by 8 bases and V by 2 bases; bases with no gene match: 7. CDR3 nucleotides: TGTGCCAGCAGTTTAAGCCTAGCGGGAGGGGACGATGAGCAGTTCTTC. Amino acid sequence: CASSLSLAGGDDEQFF.